Listed below are T cell receptor beta chains from one sample, sequenced in a study of patients and donors after allogeneic stem cell transplantation. TCRdb used MiXCR to reprocess the RT-PCR reads, holding one entry per CDR3 protein. The sample lists about 410,000 distinct CDR3 sequences, 16% occurring once. The specimen sequenced was blood, either unsorted or a sorted T cell fraction (not recorded which). The receptors come from a human donor who was either an allogeneic HSCT recipient or a stem cell or donor lymphocyte infusion donor (not recorded which). It is not recorded whose cells these are; they may come from a transplant donor. Each CDR3 is given with its conserved first and last residue. D genes are given only for firm matches. Expanded clones are given a class, and other clones once, few, many or no size at all.

D: TRBD1
J: TRBJ2-1
V: TRBV7-9
size: .
CDR3: CASSYGQGGYYYNEQFF
DNA: TGTGCCAGCAGCTATGGACAGGGCGGATATTACTACAATGAGCAGTTCTTC

D: .
J: TRBJ1-2
V: TRBV29-1
size: many
CDR3: CSVAVRAGAYGYTF
DNA: TGCAGCGTTGCAGTCAGGGCCGGGGCCTATGGCTACACCTTC

D: .
J: TRBJ2-5
V: TRBV7-9
size: few
CDR3: CASSLRTDSMIQETQYF
DNA: TGTGCCAGCAGCTTGCGAACAGATTCTATGATTCAAGAGACCCAGTACTTC

D: .
J: TRBJ1-1
V: TRBV18
size: .
CDR3: CASSLRGGGHMNTEAFF
DNA: TGTGCCAGCTCACTTAGAGGGGGGGGTCATATGAACACTGAAGCTTTCTTT

D: TRBD1
J: TRBJ1-5
V: TRBV5-8
size: .
CDR3: CASSWTGHYSNQPQHF
DNA: TGTGCCAGCAGCTGGACAGGGCACTATAGCAATCAGCCCCAGCATTTT

D: TRBD1
J: TRBJ1-5
V: TRBV12-3/TRBV12-4
size: few
CDR3: CASSPQGGVGNQPQHF
DNA: TGTGCCAGCAGTCCACAGGGGGGGGTGGGCAATCAGCCCCAGCATTTT

D: .
J: TRBJ1-6
V: TRBV7-9
size: .
CDR3: CASSLGVSNSPLHF
DNA: TGTGCCAGCAGCTTAGGAGTCAGCAATTCACCCCTCCACTTT

D: .
J: TRBJ2-7
V: TRBV30
size: .
CDR3: CAWSSGRKAHEQYF
DNA: TGTGCCTGGAGTTCTGGGCGGAAGGCCCACGAGCAGTACTTC

D: .
J: TRBJ1-2
V: TRBV5-6
size: few
CDR3: CASIWYEGPYYGYTF
DNA: TGTGCCAGCATCTGGTATGAGGGCCCCTATTATGGCTACACCTTC

D: TRBD1
J: TRBJ1-2
V: TRBV27
size: .
CDR3: CASSFRLQGGPNYGYTF
DNA: TGTGCCAGCAGTTTCCGACTACAGGGGGGGCCTAACTATGGCTACACCTTC

D: .
J: TRBJ1-2
V: TRBV7-2
size: few
CDR3: CASSSRVDLYGYTF
DNA: TGTGCCAGCAGCTCCCGGGTCGATCTTTATGGCTACACCTTC

D: .
J: TRBJ2-3
V: TRBV6-1
size: few
CDR3: CASRKKRAGSTDTQYF
DNA: TGTGCCAGCAGGAAGAAACGGGCGGGGAGCACAGATACGCAGTATTTT

D: .
J: TRBJ2-1
V: TRBV7-9
size: .
CDR3: CASSLIDAGFHNEQFF
DNA: TGTGCCAGCAGCTTAATAGACGCGGGCTTCCACAATGAGCAGTTCTTC

D: .
J: TRBJ1-2
V: TRBV2
size: few
CDR3: CASSDTGVGGYTF
DNA: TGTGCCAGCAGTGACACCGGAGTCGGTGGCTACACCTTC

D: TRBD1
J: TRBJ2-4
V: TRBV6-2/TRBV6-3
size: .
CDR3: CASSYSSTGERPNIQYF
DNA: TGTGCCAGCAGTTACTCCTCGACAGGGGAGAGGCCAAACATTCAGTACTTC

D: .
J: TRBJ1-5
V: TRBV2
size: many
CDR3: CASTRFGNQPQHF
DNA: TGTGCCAGCACCCGATTTGGCAATCAGCCCCAGCATTTT

D: .
J: TRBJ1-1
V: TRBV4-3
size: .
CDR3: CASSQAGVSAEAFF
DNA: TGCGCCAGCAGCCAAGCAGGGGTTAGTGCTGAAGCTTTCTTT

D: .
J: TRBJ2-2
V: TRBV4-3
size: many
CDR3: CASSQGTGELFF
DNA: TGTGCCAGCAGCCAGGGAACCGGGGAGCTGTTTTTT

D: TRBD1
J: TRBJ1-2
V: TRBV11-2
size: .
CDR3: CASRSPGTGTAYTF
DNA: TGTGCCAGCAGATCTCCCGGGACAGGAACCGCCTACACCTTC

D: .
J: TRBJ1-2
V: TRBV5-1
size: .
CDR3: CASSLEGSKGGYTF
DNA: TGCGCCAGCAGCTTGGAGGGCAGCAAAGGTGGCTACACCTTC

D: .
J: TRBJ2-7
V: TRBV6-1
size: .
CDR3: CASSLGDSGEQYF
DNA: TGTGCCAGCAGCCTAGGGGATTCAGGAGAGCAGTACTTC

D: .
J: TRBJ1-5
V: TRBV2
size: .
CDR3: CATSRANSNQPQHF
DNA: TGTGCCACCTCGAGGGCTAATAGCAATCAGCCCCAGCATTTT

D: .
J: TRBJ1-2
V: TRBV12-3/TRBV12-4
size: many
CDR3: CASSGTSLRGYTF
DNA: TGTGCCAGCAGTGGGACATCTCTCCGAGGCTACACCTTC

D: TRBD1
J: TRBJ1-6
V: TRBV12-3/TRBV12-4
size: .
CDR3: CASTLDRGNSPLHF
DNA: TGTGCCAGCACTCTGGACAGGGGCAATTCACCCCTCCACTTT

D: TRBD2
J: TRBJ2-5
V: TRBV20-1
size: .
CDR3: CSARVAGAVETQYF
DNA: TGCAGTGCTAGGGTAGCGGGAGCAGTCGAGACCCAGTACTTC

D: .
J: TRBJ2-5
V: TRBV20-1
size: few
CDR3: CSTRGGKKETQYF
DNA: TGCAGTACCCGGGGTGGGAAGAAAGAGACCCAGTACTTC

D: TRBD1
J: TRBJ1-2
V: TRBV5-6
size: .
CDR3: CASSSRQGAGGYTF
DNA: TGTGCCAGCAGCTCAAGACAGGGGGCAGGGGGCTACACCTTC

D: TRBD2
J: TRBJ2-2
V: TRBV10-3
size: many
CDR3: CAISGWAGANTGELFF
DNA: TGTGCCATCAGTGGTTGGGCGGGAGCGAACACCGGGGAGCTGTTTTTT

D: TRBD1
J: TRBJ2-1
V: TRBV3-1
size: few
CDR3: CASSPRVGTGVDEQFF
DNA: TGTGCCAGCAGCCCGAGGGTGGGGACAGGGGTGGATGAGCAGTTCTTC

D: .
J: TRBJ2-7
V: TRBV29-1
size: many
CDR3: CSVVVVGSYEQYF
DNA: TGCAGCGTTGTCGTAGTGGGGTCCTACGAGCAGTACTTC

D: TRBD1
J: TRBJ1-4
V: TRBV29-1
size: few
CDR3: CSVGRDSVEKLFF
DNA: TGCAGCGTGGGCCGGGACAGCGTCGAAAAACTGTTTTTT

D: .
J: TRBJ1-3
V: TRBV4-2
size: many
CDR3: CASRERLGSGNTIYF
DNA: TGTGCCAGCAGAGAAAGACTCGGCTCTGGAAACACCATATATTTT

D: TRBD1
J: TRBJ1-2
V: TRBV6-1
size: many
CDR3: CASSPTGGNYGYTF
DNA: TGTGCCAGCAGTCCCACAGGGGGCAACTATGGCTACACCTTC

D: TRBD2
J: TRBJ2-5
V: TRBV20-1
size: few
CDR3: CSAPGLARGETQYF
DNA: TGCAGCGCCCCGGGACTAGCGAGAGGGGAGACCCAGTACTTC

D: TRBD1
J: TRBJ2-1
V: TRBV6-2/TRBV6-3
size: .
CDR3: CASSLLTTGTGDSNEQFF
DNA: TGTGCCAGCAGTCTTTTGACAACCGGGACCGGGGACAGTAATGAGCAGTTCTTC

D: TRBD1
J: TRBJ1-1
V: TRBV5-4
size: few
CDR3: CASSRGGQVNTEAFF
DNA: TGTGCCAGCAGCCGGGGGGGACAGGTAAACACTGAAGCTTTCTTT

D: .
J: TRBJ2-3
V: TRBV7-3
size: few
CDR3: CASSPTSRGTDTQYF
DNA: TGTGCCAGCAGCCCCACTAGCCGGGGCACAGATACGCAGTATTTT

D: .
J: TRBJ2-3
V: TRBV28
size: many
CDR3: CASRRSTDTQYF
DNA: TGTGCCAGCCGACGAAGCACAGATACGCAGTATTTT

D: .
J: TRBJ1-5
V: TRBV2
size: few
CDR3: CASSNRINQPQHF
DNA: TGTGCCAGCAGTAACAGGATTAATCAGCCCCAGCATTTT

D: .
J: TRBJ2-3
V: TRBV12-3/TRBV12-4
size: .
CDR3: CASSFSANTQYF
DNA: TGTGCCAGCAGTTTTTCGGCGAATACGCAGTATTTT

D: TRBD2
J: TRBJ2-3
V: TRBV7-8
size: many
CDR3: CASSLPQGLAPSDTQYF
DNA: TGTGCCAGCAGCTTACCTCAAGGACTAGCTCCATCGGATACGCAGTATTTT

D: .
J: TRBJ1-2
V: TRBV6-1
size: few
CDR3: CASSPQLWGNYGYTF
DNA: TGTGCCAGCAGCCCACAGTTGTGGGGTAACTATGGCTACACCTTC